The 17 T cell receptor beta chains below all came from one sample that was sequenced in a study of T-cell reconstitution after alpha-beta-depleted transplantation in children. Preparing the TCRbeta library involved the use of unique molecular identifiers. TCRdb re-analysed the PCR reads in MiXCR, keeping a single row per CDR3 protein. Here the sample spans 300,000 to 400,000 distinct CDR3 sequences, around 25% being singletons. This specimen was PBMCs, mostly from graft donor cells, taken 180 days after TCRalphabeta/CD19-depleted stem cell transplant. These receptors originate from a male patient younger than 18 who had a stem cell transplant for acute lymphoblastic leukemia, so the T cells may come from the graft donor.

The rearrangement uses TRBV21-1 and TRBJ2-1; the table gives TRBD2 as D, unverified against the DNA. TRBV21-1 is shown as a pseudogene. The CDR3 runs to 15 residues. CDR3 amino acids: CASSSPGLAGYEQFF. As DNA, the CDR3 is TGTGCCAGCAGCTCTCCGGGACTAGCGGGTTATGAGCAGTTCTTC.

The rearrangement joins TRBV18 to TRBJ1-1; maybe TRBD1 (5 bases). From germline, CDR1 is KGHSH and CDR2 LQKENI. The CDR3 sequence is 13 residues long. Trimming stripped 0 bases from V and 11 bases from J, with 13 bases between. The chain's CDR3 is CASSPPSGKGAFF. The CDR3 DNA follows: TGTGCCAGCTCACCACCTTCTGGGAAGGGGGCTTTCTTT.

The DNA for the CDR3 is TGCAGTGCTAGAGATCACCACAAAGACACTGAAGCTTTCTTT. This gives the protein CSARDHHKDTEAFF. The chain joins TRBV20-1 to TRBJ1-1; D ambiguous. Per the germline V gene, CDR1 is DFQATT and CDR2 is SNEGSKA (reference sequence). There are 14 residues in the CDR3. Trimming took 0 bases from V and 3 from J, leaving 11 bases between them.

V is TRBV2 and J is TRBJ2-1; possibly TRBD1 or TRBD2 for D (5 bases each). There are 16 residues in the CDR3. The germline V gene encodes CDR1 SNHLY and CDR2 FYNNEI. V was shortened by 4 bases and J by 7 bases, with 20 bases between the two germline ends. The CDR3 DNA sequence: TGTGCCAGCAGTGGGGGGAGCTACTCAGACGGAAATGAGCAGTTCTTC. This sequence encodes CASSGGSYSDGNEQFF.

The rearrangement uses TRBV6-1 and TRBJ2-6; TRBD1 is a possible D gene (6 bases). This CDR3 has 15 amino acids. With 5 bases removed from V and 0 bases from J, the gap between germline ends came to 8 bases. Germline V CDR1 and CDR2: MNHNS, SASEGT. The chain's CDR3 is CASSQTGSGANVLTF. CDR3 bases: TGTGCCAGCAGTCAGACAGGCTCTGGGGCCAACGTCCTGACTTTC.

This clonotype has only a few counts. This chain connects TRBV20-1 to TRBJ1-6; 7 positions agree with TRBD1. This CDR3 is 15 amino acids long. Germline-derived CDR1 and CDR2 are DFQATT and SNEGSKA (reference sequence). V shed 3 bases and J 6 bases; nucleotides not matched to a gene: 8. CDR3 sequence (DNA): TGCAGTGCTAGGGGAACGGGACAGAGTAATTCACCCCTCCACTTT. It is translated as CSARGTGQSNSPLHF.

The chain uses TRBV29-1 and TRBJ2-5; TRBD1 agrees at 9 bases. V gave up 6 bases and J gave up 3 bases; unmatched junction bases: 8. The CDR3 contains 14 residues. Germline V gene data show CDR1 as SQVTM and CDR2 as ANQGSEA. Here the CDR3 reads CSVSPTGGEETQYF. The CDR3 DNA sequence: TGCAGCGTCTCTCCGACAGGGGGAGAAGAGACCCAGTACTTC.

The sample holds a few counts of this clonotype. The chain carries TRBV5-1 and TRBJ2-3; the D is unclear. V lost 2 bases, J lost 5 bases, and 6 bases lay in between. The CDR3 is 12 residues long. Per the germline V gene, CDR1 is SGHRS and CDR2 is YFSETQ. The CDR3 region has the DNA TGCGCCAGCAGCTTCGCCAAAGATACGCAGTATTTT. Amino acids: CASSFAKDTQYF.

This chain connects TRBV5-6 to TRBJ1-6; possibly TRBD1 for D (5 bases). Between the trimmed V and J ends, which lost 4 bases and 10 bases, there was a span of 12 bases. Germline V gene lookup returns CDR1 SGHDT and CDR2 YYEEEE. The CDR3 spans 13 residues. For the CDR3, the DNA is TGTGCCAGCAGCGTGCGGGGGAGCTCACCCCTCCACTTT. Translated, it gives CASSVRGSSPLHF.

This CDR3 reads CASRQPGQGAGEQYF. The CDR3 nucleotides are TGCGCCAGCAGACAACCGGGACAGGGGGCAGGCGAGCAGTACTTC. V and J are TRBV5-1 and TRBJ2-7; TRBD1 matches at 12 bases. After removal of 5 bases from V and 6 bases from J, the junction contained 9 bases not matched to a gene. The CDR3 loop spans 15 amino acids. Germline loops: CDR1 SGHRS, CDR2 YFSETQ.

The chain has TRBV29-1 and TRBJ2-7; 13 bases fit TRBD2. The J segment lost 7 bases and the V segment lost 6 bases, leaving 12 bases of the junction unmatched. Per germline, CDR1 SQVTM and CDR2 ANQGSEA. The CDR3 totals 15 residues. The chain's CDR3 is CSVARTSGSSREQYF. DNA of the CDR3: TGCAGCGTCGCCCGGACTAGCGGGAGTTCAAGGGAGCAGTACTTC.

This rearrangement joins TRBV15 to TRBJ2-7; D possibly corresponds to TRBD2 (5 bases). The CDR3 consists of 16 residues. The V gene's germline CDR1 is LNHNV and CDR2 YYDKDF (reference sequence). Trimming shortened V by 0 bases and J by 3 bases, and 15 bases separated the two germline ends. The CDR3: CATSRDRAARYYEQYF. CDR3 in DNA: TGTGCCACCAGCAGAGATCGAGCGGCTCGATACTACGAGCAGTACTTC.

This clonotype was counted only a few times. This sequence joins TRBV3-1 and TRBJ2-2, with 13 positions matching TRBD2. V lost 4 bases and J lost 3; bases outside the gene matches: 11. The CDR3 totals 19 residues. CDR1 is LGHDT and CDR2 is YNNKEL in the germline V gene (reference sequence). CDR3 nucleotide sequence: TGTGCCAGCAGCCTACCGGGACTAGCGGGACGTATGGACACCGGGGAGCTGTTTTTT. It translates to CASSLPGLAGRMDTGELFF.

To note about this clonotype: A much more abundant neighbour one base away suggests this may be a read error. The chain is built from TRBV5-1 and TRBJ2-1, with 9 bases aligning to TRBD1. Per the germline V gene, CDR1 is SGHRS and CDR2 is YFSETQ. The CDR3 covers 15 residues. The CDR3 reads CTSSSTGGVYNEQFF. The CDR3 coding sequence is TGCACCAGCAGTTCGACAGGGGGTGTCTACAATGAGCAGTTCTTC.

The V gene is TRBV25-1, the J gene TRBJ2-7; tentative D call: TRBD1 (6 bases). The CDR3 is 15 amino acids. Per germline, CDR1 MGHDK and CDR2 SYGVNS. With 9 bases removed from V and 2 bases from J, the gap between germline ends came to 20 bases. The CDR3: CASGLGGAGAYEQYF. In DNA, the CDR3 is TGTGCCAGTGGCCTTGGGGGAGCAGGGGCCTACGAGCAGTACTTC.

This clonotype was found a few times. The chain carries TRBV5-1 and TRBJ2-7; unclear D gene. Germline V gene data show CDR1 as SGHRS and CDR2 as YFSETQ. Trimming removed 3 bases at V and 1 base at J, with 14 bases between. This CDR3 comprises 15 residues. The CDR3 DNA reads TGCGCCAGCAGCTCCTTTCCCGGGCCGTCCTACGAGCAGTACTTC. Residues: CASSSFPGPSYEQYF.

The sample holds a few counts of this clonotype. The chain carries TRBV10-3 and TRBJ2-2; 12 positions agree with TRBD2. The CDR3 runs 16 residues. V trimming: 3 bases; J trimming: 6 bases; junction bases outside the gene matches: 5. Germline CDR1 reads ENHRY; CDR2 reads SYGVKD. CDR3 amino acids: CAISDGLAGIAGELFF. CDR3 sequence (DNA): TGTGCCATCAGTGACGGACTAGCGGGAATCGCCGGGGAGCTGTTTTTT.